Listed below are T cell receptor beta chains from one sample, sequenced in a study of T cell responses to AZD1222 COVID-19 vaccine. The method was immunoSEQ multiplex PCR; TCRdb's version includes in-frame clones alone and lacks a portion of them. The repertoire includes approximately 100,000 clones, roughly 94% of them detected once, and about 5% sits in the top ten. Sequences were derived from peripheral blood, sampled on day 0 of AZD1222 vaccination. The origin of the receptors is an adult in good health. The CDR3 runs from the conserved cysteine through the conserved F or W. Each record gives: clone size, D gene, V gene, J gene, CDR3 length, CDR3 DNA, CDR3 protein. The D gene is left open where the match is weak. Size is omitted from some rows. Given values are once, few, many or a class for expanded clones.

-	-	TRBV15	TRBJ1-3	15	TGTGCCACCAGCAGAGAAGGGGGTGCTGGAAACACCATATATTTT	CATSREGGAGNTIYF
-	-	TRBV2	TRBJ1-6	14	TGTGCCAGCAGTGGTCAGGTTATTGATTCACCCCTCCACTTT	CASSGQVIDSPLHF
-	-	TRBV6-2/TRBV6-3	TRBJ2-7	14	TGTGCCAGCAGTTACAGTCATCAGTCCTACGAGCAGTACTTC	CASSYSHQSYEQYF
-	TRBD2	TRBV4-2	TRBJ2-2	19	TGTGCCAGCAGCCTATTACGTAGCGGGAGGCCACGAGGGACCGGGGAGCTGTTTTTT	CASSLLRSGRPRGTGELFF
-	-	TRBV3-1/TRBV3-2	TRBJ2-1	16	TGTGCCAGCAGCCAAGTGGGTATACTTACCAAGAATGAGCAGTTCTTC	CASSQVGILTKNEQFF
-	-	TRBV30	TRBJ2-2	12	TGTGCCTGGAGCGGTTCTACCGGGGAGCTGTTTTTT	CAWSGSTGELFF
once	-	TRBV6-5	TRBJ1-2	13	TGTGCCAGCAGTTACTCCCCCAGCTATGGCTACACCTTC	CASSYSPSYGYTF
-	-	TRBV5-1	TRBJ2-6	14	TGCGCCAGCAGCTTGGAAACTGGGGCCAACGTCCTGACTTTC	CASSLETGANVLTF
-	-	TRBV28	TRBJ1-4	13	TGTGCCACCACGGACAGCCTTAATGAAAAACTGTTTTTT	CATTDSLNEKLFF
few	-	TRBV3-1/TRBV3-2	TRBJ2-2	17	TGTGCCAGCAGCCAAGGGACGTTAGGACTCGGCACCGGGGAGCTGTTTTTT	CASSQGTLGLGTGELFF
-	-	TRBV28	TRBJ1-4	16	TGTGCCAGCAGTCCTTCAGGGGCCCGAGCTAATGAAAAACTGTTTTTT	CASSPSGARANEKLFF
-	TRBD2	TRBV7-3	TRBJ2-1	15	TGTGCCAGCAGCTATAGCGGGAGGCTTAACAATGAGCAGTTCTTC	CASSYSGRLNNEQFF
-	-	TRBV6-5	TRBJ2-1	14	TGTGCCAGCAGGAAATCGACGGATTTCAATGAGCAGTTCTTC	CASRKSTDFNEQFF
once	-	TRBV5-1	TRBJ2-1	17	TGCGCCAGCGAGTCGGGGCTCATCCCCGACATCTACAATGAGCAGTTCTTC	CASESGLIPDIYNEQFF
-	-	TRBV3-1/TRBV3-2	TRBJ1-5	13	TGTGCCAGCAGCCAAGGAGGGGTTGGGCCCCAGCATTTT	CASSQGGVGPQHF
once	-	TRBV15	TRBJ2-7	15	TGTGCCACCAGCGCCTCTTTAGGTACCGGTCGCGAGCAGTACTTC	CATSASLGTGREQYF
-	-	TRBV3-1/TRBV3-2	TRBJ1-1	14	TGTGCCAGCAGCCCGATGGGGGGTCGGACTGAAGCTTTCTTT	CASSPMGGRTEAFF
-	TRBD2	TRBV19	TRBJ2-5	15	TGTGCCAGTAGTGCGGGACTAGCGGGAGCAGAGACCCAGTACTTC	CASSAGLAGAETQYF
-	TRBD2	TRBV10-3	TRBJ2-7	17	TGTGCCATCAGTGGGGGACTAGCGGGAGGGGGAGCCTACGAGCAGTACTTC	CAISGGLAGGGAYEQYF
-	-	TRBV28	TRBJ2-7	15	TGTGCCAGCAGTTTTCCCAGGGGAACCTCCTACGAGCAGTACTTC	CASSFPRGTSYEQYF
-	-	TRBV28	TRBJ1-1	15	TGTGCCAGCAGCCCTACTCCCCTACTATGGACTGAAGCTTTCTTT	CASSPTPLLWTEAFF
-	-	TRBV28	TRBJ1-1	11	TGTGCCAGCAGAGTGAACACTGAAGCTTTCTTT	CASRVNTEAFF
-	TRBD2	TRBV18	TRBJ2-3	15	TGTGCCAGCTCACCAGGGACTAGCGGGCCAGATACGCAGTATTTT	CASSPGTSGPDTQYF
few	-	TRBV3-1/TRBV3-2	TRBJ2-1	13	TGTGCCAGCAGCCAAGGATTAAACAATGAGCAGTTCTTC	CASSQGLNNEQFF
once	TRBD2	TRBV3-1/TRBV3-2	TRBJ2-7	14	TGTGCCAGCAGCCAAACTAGCGGGAATTACGAGCAGTACTTC	CASSQTSGNYEQYF
-	TRBD2	TRBV5-1	TRBJ2-3	17	TGCGCCAGCAGCCACGGACTAGCGGGAAGGGGTCCAGATACGCAGTATTTT	CASSHGLAGRGPDTQYF
once	-	TRBV18	TRBJ1-4	14	TGTGCCAGCTCACCAGGGGCAACTAATGAAAAACTGTTTTTT	CASSPGATNEKLFF
-	-	TRBV27	TRBJ2-7	13	TGTGCCAGCAGTCCACGGGCCGTCTACGAGCAGTACTTC	CASSPRAVYEQYF
-	TRBD1	TRBV7-9	TRBJ1-1	14	TGTGCCAGCAGTTGGACAGGGCGGAACACTGAAGCTTTCTTT	CASSWTGRNTEAFF
-	-	TRBV15	TRBJ1-2	13	TGTGCCACCAGCAGAGAACCCATCTATGGCTACACCTTC	CATSREPIYGYTF
-	-	TRBV5-1	TRBJ1-4	14	TGCGCCAGCAGCTTCGGGGCAACTAATGAAAAACTGTTTTTT	CASSFGATNEKLFF
-	TRBD2	TRBV5-1	TRBJ2-1	15	TGCGCCAGCAGCTTCGATAGTACTAGCGTCAATGAGCAGTTCTTC	CASSFDSTSVNEQFF
-	-	TRBV5-1	TRBJ2-1	16	TGCGCCAGCAGCTTGAGAGTGACTGGCGCCTACAATGAGCAGTTCTTC	CASSLRVTGAYNEQFF
-	-	TRBV30	TRBJ2-3	13	TGTGCCTGGAGTCCACGGACCACAGATACGCAGTATTTT	CAWSPRTTDTQYF
-	-	TRBV2	TRBJ2-2	14	TGTGCCAGCAGTGTCACCAGGAACACCGGGGAGCTGTTTTTT	CASSVTRNTGELFF
-	-	TRBV7-2	TRBJ1-3	16	TGTGCCAGCAGCCCTATGGACGCAAACTCTGGAAACACCATATATTTT	CASSPMDANSGNTIYF
-	TRBD2	TRBV7-3	TRBJ2-1	15	TGTGCCAGCAGCTTTCGACTAGCGGGGTACAATGAGCAGTTCTTC	CASSFRLAGYNEQFF
-	-	TRBV27	TRBJ2-7	13	TGTGCCAGCAGAAGCGGGCCCTCCTACGAGCAGTACTTC	CASRSGPSYEQYF
-	-	TRBV18	TRBJ1-6	13	TGTGCCAGCACGACAGCCTATAATTCACCCCTCCACTTT	CASTTAYNSPLHF
-	-	TRBV21-1	TRBJ2-7	15	TGTGCCAGCAGCAAAGGAGAGCCTTATCACTACGAGCAGTACTTC	CASSKGEPYHYEQYF
-	-	TRBV12-3/TRBV12-4	TRBJ1-1	12	TGTGCCAGCAGTTTAGGCTACACTGAAGCTTTCTTT	CASSLGYTEAFF
-	TRBD2	TRBV5-1	TRBJ2-5	17	TGCGCCAGCAGCTTGGCCGATTTAGCGGGAGTACACGAGACCCAGTACTTC	CASSLADLAGVHETQYF
-	-	TRBV6-6	TRBJ1-2	8	TGTGCCACAGGCGGCTACACCTTC	CATGGYTF
-	-	TRBV19	TRBJ1-4	17	TGTGCCAGTAGCAACGGTCCGGGGACCGGGGCTAATGAAAAACTGTTTTTT	CASSNGPGTGANEKLFF
-	-	TRBV12-3/TRBV12-4	TRBJ1-1	12	TGTGCCAGCAATAACAAGAACACTGAAGCTTTCTTT	CASNNKNTEAFF
-	TRBD1	TRBV11-1	TRBJ1-2	14	TGTGCCAGCAGCCCCGGACAGGGTACGGATGGCTACACCTTC	CASSPGQGTDGYTF
-	TRBD2	TRBV10-3	TRBJ2-2	14	TGTGCCATCACCGGGACTAGTGGGTACGGGGAGCTGTTTTTT	CAITGTSGYGELFF
-	-	TRBV27	TRBJ1-1	15	TGTGCCAGCAAAACAGGGAAGTGGGGCAACACTGAAGCTTTCTTT	CASKTGKWGNTEAFF
once	-	TRBV29-1	TRBJ2-3	15	TGCAGCGTGGCTCGCGGTTCAGCTAGCACAGATACGCAGTATTTT	CSVARGSASTDTQYF
-	-	TRBV6-1	TRBJ1-1	15	TGTGCCAGCAGTGAAACTACCGGAGGGGACACTGAAGCTTTCTTT	CASSETTGGDTEAFF
-	-	TRBV19	TRBJ1-1	14	TGTGCCAGTAGCCAGGATTTTGGGTGGTCTGAAGCTTTCTTT	CASSQDFGWSEAFF
-	-	TRBV6-5	TRBJ2-5	13	TGTGCCAGCAGTTACAGCCCCGGCGAGACCCAGTACTTC	CASSYSPGETQYF
-	TRBD2	TRBV3-1/TRBV3-2	TRBJ2-1	15	TGTGCCAGCAGTCGAGGAGCGGGAGGGCCACATGAGCAGTTCTTC	CASSRGAGGPHEQFF
once	-	TRBV21-1	TRBJ1-2	16	TGTGCCAGCAGCAAAGTACCCGGGGAGGGGTCCTATGGCTACACCTTC	CASSKVPGEGSYGYTF
-	-	TRBV6-1	TRBJ1-1	13	TGTGCCAGCAGTGAACAGCCAAACACTGAAGCTTTCTTT	CASSEQPNTEAFF
-	TRBD2	TRBV20-1	TRBJ2-2	16	TGCAGTGCTAGTGGGTGGATAGCGGGAAACACCGGGGAGCTGTTTTTT	CSASGWIAGNTGELFF